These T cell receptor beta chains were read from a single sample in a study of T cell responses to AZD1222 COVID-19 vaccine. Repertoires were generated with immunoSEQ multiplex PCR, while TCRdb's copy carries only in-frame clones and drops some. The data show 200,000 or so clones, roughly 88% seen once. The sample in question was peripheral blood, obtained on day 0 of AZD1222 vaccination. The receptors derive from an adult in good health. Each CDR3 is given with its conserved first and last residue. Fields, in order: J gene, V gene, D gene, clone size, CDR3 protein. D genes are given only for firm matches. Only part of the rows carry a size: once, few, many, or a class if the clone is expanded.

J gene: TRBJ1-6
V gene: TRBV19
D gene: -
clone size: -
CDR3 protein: CASSIVVRDNSPLHF

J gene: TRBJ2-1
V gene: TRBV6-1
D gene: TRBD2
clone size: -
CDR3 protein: CASSEVPWSGRAGYNEQFF

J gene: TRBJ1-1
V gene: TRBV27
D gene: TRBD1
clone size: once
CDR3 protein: CASSFNRGTTEAFF

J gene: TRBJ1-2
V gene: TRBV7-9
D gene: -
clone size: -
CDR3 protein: CASSLRAGAYGYTF

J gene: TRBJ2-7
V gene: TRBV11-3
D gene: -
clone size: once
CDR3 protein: CASSLVGAAGHEQYF

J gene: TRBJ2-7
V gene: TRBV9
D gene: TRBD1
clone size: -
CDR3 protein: CASSPSGTVRYEQYF

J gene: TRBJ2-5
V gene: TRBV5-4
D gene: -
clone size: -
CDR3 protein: CASSLVYEEETQYF

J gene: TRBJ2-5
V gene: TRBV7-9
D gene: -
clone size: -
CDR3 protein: CASSLGLQGSQYF

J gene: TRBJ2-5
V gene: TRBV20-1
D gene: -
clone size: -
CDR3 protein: CSAPKGETQYF

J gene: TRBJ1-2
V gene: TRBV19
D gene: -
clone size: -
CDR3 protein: CASSPDSDRNGYTF

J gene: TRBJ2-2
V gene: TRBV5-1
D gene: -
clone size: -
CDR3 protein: CASSPQGPALGGELFF

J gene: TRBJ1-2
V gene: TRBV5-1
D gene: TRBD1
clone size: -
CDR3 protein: CASSPPTGAGYGYTF

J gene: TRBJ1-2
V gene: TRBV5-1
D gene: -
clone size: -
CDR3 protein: CASSARGSMGNGYTF

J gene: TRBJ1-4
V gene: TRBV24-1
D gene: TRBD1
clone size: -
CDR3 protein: CATSDPGQGLDEKLFF

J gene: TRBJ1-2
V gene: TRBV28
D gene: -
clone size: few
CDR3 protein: CATRRGAFPYGYTF

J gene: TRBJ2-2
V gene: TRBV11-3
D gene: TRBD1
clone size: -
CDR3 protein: CASSPGQGAAGELFF

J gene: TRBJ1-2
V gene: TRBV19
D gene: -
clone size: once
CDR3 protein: CASSFVEGLADAYGYTF

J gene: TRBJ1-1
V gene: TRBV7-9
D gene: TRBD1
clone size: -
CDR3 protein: CASRPKDRLGPEAFF

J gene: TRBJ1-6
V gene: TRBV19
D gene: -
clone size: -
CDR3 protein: CASSIGASPLHF

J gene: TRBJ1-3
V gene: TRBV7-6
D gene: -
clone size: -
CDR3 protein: CASSPRGDSGNTIYF

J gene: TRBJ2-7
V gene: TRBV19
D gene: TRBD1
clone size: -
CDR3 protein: CASTGTGIGNEQYF

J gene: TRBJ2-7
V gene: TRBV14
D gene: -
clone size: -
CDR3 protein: CASSQDYPLGTASYEQYF

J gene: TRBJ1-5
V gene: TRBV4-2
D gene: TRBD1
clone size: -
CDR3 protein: CASSQDWDRGNQPQHF

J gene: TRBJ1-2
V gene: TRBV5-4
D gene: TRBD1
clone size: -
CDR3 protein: CASSSQGAEYGYTF

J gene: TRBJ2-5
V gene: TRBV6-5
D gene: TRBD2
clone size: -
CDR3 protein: CASSRDLAGAETQYF

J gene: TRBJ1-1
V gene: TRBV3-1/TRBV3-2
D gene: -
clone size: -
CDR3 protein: CASSPQVGYGTEAFF

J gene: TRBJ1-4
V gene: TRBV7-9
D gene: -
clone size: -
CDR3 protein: CASSLEPATNEKLFF

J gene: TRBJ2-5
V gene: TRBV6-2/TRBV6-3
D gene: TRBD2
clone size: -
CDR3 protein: CASSYSLTSGWETQYF

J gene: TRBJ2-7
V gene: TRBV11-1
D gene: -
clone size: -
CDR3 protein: CASSYIGGSSYEQYF

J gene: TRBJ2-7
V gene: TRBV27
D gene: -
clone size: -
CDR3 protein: CASSFGNSVYEQYF

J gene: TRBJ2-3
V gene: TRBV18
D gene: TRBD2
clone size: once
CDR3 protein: CASSQLAGYTDTQYF

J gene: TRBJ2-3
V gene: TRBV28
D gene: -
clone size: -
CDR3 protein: CASSSGGSPDTQYF

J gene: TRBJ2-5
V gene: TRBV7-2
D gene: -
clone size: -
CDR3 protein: CASSFSGGETQYF

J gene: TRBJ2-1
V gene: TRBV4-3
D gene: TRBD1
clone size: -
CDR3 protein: CASSLRDRGPYNEQFF

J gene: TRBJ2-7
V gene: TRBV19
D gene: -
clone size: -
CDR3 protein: CASKGGRFSYEQYF

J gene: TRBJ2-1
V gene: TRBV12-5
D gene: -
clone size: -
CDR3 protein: CASGLVRNNEQFF

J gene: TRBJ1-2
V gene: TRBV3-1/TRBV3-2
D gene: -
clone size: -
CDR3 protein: CASSRSEQGPYGYTF

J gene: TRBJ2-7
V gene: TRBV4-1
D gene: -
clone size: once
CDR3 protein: CASSQDLGTTESSYEQYF

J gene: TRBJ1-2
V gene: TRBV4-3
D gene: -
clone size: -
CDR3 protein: CASSQTTNYGYTF

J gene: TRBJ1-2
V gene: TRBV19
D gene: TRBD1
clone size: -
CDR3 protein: CASSMKDRGSTVQYGYTF

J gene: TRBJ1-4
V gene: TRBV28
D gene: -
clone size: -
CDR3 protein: CASSLSVQGPKLFF

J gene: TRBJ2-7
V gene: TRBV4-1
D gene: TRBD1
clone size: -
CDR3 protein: CASSQGTGDYEQYF

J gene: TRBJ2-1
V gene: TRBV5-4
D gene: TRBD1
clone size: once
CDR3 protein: CASSGGTGSYNEQFF

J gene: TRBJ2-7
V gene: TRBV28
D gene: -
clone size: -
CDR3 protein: CASSLNVNEQYF

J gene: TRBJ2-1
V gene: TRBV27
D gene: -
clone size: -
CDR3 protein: CASSIRVPGYNEQFF

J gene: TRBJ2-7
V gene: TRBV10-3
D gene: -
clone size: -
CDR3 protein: CATRNSYEQYF

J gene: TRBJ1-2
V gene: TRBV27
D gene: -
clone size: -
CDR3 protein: CASSSDWSGYTF

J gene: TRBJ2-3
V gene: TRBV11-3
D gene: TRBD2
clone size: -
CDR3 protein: CASSSRKMAGGTDTQYF

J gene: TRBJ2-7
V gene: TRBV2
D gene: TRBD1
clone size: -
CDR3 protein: CASTNRGVYEQYF

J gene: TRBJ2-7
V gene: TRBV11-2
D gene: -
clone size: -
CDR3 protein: CASSLVVDSHEQYF

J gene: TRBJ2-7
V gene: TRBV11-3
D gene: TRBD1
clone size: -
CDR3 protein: CASSFRTGYEQYF